Listed below are T cell receptor beta chains from one sample, sequenced in a study of blood T cell repertoires in COVID-19. Clones were sequenced by immunoSEQ multiplex PCR, and TCRdb holds only the in-frame ones, with some missing. The table includes 150,000 to 200,000 clones, about 83% detected once. The source material was peripheral blood. The receptor set was obtained from a man in his forties who had recovered from COVID-19. Both conserved end residues are part of each CDR3. The D gene is left open where the match is weak. Clone size is shown for a subset of rows, as once, few, many or a class of expanded clone.

>15|-|TRBV7-9|TRBJ2-5|-
CASSSAELTLETQYF
TGTGCCAGCAGCTCAGCCGAGCTGACACTGGAGACCCAGTACTTC
>15|once|TRBV11-3|TRBJ2-1|-
CASRSKDETYNEQFF
TGTGCCAGCAGGTCAAAAGATGAGACCTACAATGAGCAGTTCTTC
>15|-|TRBV5-6|TRBJ1-2|-
CASSQGPQGNYGYTF
TGTGCCAGCAGCCAAGGGCCACAGGGAAACTATGGCTACACCTTC
>15|-|TRBV2|TRBJ2-7|TRBD1
CASTRQGKSSYEQYF
TGTGCCAGCACTAGACAGGGTAAAAGCTCCTACGAGCAGTACTTC
>15|-|TRBV20-1|TRBJ2-7|TRBD2
CSASSEPSGSYEQYF
TGCAGTGCTAGTTCCGAACCTAGCGGTTCCTACGAGCAGTACTTC
>13|-|TRBV11-3|TRBJ2-3|-
CASSLDGGPTQYF
TGTGCCAGCAGCTTAGATGGGGGCCCTACGCAGTATTTT
>15|-|TRBV7-6|TRBJ1-4|-
CASSVGRAGHEKLFF
TGTGCCAGCAGCGTCGGGAGAGCGGGCCATGAAAAACTGTTTTTT
>13|few|TRBV12-3/TRBV12-4|TRBJ1-5|-
CASSRVGNQPQHF
TGTGCCAGCAGTAGAGTGGGCAATCAGCCCCAGCATTTT
>15|few|TRBV5-1|TRBJ2-1|-
CASSLGGVWSNEQFF
TGCGCCAGCAGCTTGGGCGGCGTGTGGTCCAATGAGCAGTTCTTC
>15|-|TRBV25-1|TRBJ2-3|TRBD2
CASSELAGSRDTQYF
TGTGCCAGCAGTGAACTAGCGGGGTCCCGGGATACGCAGTATTTT
>13|-|TRBV11-3|TRBJ2-5|TRBD1
CASSPGGGETQYF
TGTGCCAGCAGCCCAGGGGGCGGGGAGACCCAGTACTTC
>12|-|TRBV5-1|TRBJ2-2|-
CASLRSTGELFF
TGCGCCAGCCTAAGATCGACCGGGGAGCTGTTTTTT
>14|-|TRBV29-1|TRBJ1-4|-
CSVARLAGDEKLFF
TGCAGCGTTGCGAGGTTGGCAGGGGATGAAAAACTGTTTTTT
>15|-|TRBV6-2/TRBV6-3|TRBJ1-5|TRBD1
CASSYLGQVHQPQHF
TGTGCCAGCAGTTACCTCGGACAGGTGCATCAGCCCCAGCATTTT
>14|once|TRBV19|TRBJ1-4|TRBD1
CASSLQGFNEKLFF
TGTGCCAGTAGCCTACAGGGGTTTAATGAAAAACTGTTTTTT
>14|-|TRBV5-6|TRBJ2-2|-
CASSLDFGTGELFF
TGTGCCAGCAGCTTGGATTTCGGCACCGGGGAGCTGTTTTTT
>19|-|TRBV6-2/TRBV6-3|TRBJ2-3|TRBD2
CASSYSYGPGLAVSDTQYF
TGTGCCAGCAGTTACTCCTATGGACCGGGACTAGCGGTATCAGATACGCAGTATTTT
>17|-|TRBV4-1|TRBJ2-5|TRBD1
CASSQGDWDRDQETQYF
TGCGCCAGCAGCCAAGGGGATTGGGACAGGGACCAAGAGACCCAGTACTTC
>15|-|TRBV14|TRBJ2-3|TRBD2
CASSSGLAGEDTQYF
TGTGCCAGCAGCAGCGGACTAGCGGGGGAGGATACGCAGTATTTT
>14|-|TRBV5-5|TRBJ2-3|-
CASSRDSRPDTQYF
TGTGCCAGCAGCCGGGACTCACGACCGGATACGCAGTATTTT
>14|-|TRBV6-2/TRBV6-3|TRBJ1-6|-
CASSYSRNNSPLHF
TGTGCCAGCAGTTACTCCAGGAATAATTCACCCCTCCACTTT
>14|-|TRBV5-6|TRBJ2-7|-
CASSLLLVSYEQYF
TGTGCCAGCAGCCTTTTGTTAGTTTCCTACGAGCAGTACTTC
>14|few|TRBV30|TRBJ2-7|TRBD1
CAWSGQGASYEQYF
TGTGCCTGGAGCGGACAGGGGGCCTCCTACGAGCAGTACTTC
>15|-|TRBV5-5|TRBJ2-7|TRBD1
CASSLDRTGLYEQYF
TGTGCCAGCAGCTTGGACCGGACAGGACTCTACGAGCAGTACTTC
>19|-|TRBV29-1|TRBJ2-3|TRBD2
CSVEIAATGGAPSTDTQYF
TGCAGCGTTGAAATTGCAGCTACGGGGGGGGCTCCTAGCACAGATACGCAGTATTTT
>12|-|TRBV11-3|TRBJ2-2|-
CASSLRSGELFF
TGTGCCAGCAGCTTAAGGAGCGGGGAGCTGTTTTTT
>17|-|TRBV4-3|TRBJ1-6|-
CASSQDFVSSYNSPLHF
TGCGCCAGCAGCCAAGATTTTGTGAGCTCCTATAATTCACCCCTCCACTTT
>14|-|TRBV6-5|TRBJ2-2|TRBD1
CASRPDRVVGELFF
TGTGCCAGCAGGCCTGACAGGGTGGTCGGGGAGCTGTTTTTT
>15|-|TRBV5-1|TRBJ2-3|TRBD2
CASSRWGGETDTQYF
TGCGCCAGCAGCCGGTGGGGAGGGGAGACAGATACGCAGTATTTT
>13|-|TRBV30|TRBJ1-1|TRBD1
CAWSPQGRTEAFF
TGTGCCTGGAGCCCACAGGGGAGGACTGAAGCTTTCTTT
>15|-|TRBV30|TRBJ2-7|-
CAWSVLPGKPYEQYF
TGTGCCTGGAGTGTACTCCCGGGGAAACCCTACGAGCAGTACTTC
>16|-|TRBV6-2/TRBV6-3|TRBJ1-3|-
CASSYSNFLSGNTIYF
TGTGCCAGCAGTTACTCGAATTTCCTATCGGGAAACACCATATATTTT
>16|few|TRBV11-3|TRBJ2-1|TRBD2
CASSFFGGGVRNEQFF
TGTGCCAGCAGTTTCTTCGGCGGGGGGGTTCGGAATGAGCAGTTCTTC
>17|-|TRBV4-3|TRBJ2-1|TRBD2
CASSQELAGGGGDEQFF
TGCGCCAGCAGCCAAGAGCTAGCGGGAGGGGGGGGAGATGAGCAGTTCTTC
>14|-|TRBV15|TRBJ1-2|-
CATSRDSGIYGYTF
TGTGCCACCAGCAGGGACTCGGGTATCTATGGCTACACCTTC